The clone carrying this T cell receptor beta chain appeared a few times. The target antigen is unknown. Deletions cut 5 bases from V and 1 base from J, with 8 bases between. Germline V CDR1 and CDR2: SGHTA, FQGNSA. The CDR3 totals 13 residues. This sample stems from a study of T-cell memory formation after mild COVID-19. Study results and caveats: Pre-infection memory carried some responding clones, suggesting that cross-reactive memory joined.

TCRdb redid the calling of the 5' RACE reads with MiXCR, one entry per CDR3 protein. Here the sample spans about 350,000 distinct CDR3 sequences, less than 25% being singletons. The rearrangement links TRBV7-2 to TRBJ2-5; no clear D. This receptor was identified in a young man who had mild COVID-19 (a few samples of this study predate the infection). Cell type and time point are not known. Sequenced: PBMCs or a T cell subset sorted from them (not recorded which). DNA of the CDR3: TGTGCCAGCAGCCAGCTGGGCCAAGAGACCCAGTACTTC. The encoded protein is CASSQLGQETQYF. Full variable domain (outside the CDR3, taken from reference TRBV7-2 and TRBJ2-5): GAGVSQSPSNKVTEKGKDVELRCDPISGHTALYWYRQSLGQGLEFLIYFQGNSAPDKSGLPSDRFSAERTGGSVSTLTIQRTQQEDSAVYLCASSQLGQETQYFGPGTRLLVL.